Following are 31 T cell receptor beta chains from one sample sequenced in a study of T cell responses to AZD1222 COVID-19 vaccine. The method was immunoSEQ multiplex PCR; TCRdb's version includes in-frame clones alone and lacks a portion of them. The table lists 60,000 to 75,000 clones, roughly 84% of them singletons, with around 20% in the top ten. Material: peripheral blood, obtained on day 0 of AZD1222 vaccination. The receptors were sampled from an adult in good health.

V and J are TRBV5-5 and TRBJ2-1; 8 bases map to TRBD2. V shed 0 bases, J shed 4 bases, and the junction held 6 bases outside the gene matches. CDR1 is SGHKS and CDR2 is YYEKEE in the germline V gene (reference sequence). CDR3 length: 16 residues. CDR3 residues: CASSLEASGLYNEQFF. The CDR3 nucleotides read TGTGCCAGCAGCTTGGAAGCTAGCGGGTTGTACAATGAGCAGTTCTTC.

The V gene is TRBV30, the J gene TRBJ1-1; no reliable D call. The ends were cut back, 5 bases at V and 0 bases at J, with 10 bases in the middle. The CDR3 loop spans 13 amino acids. Germline CDR1 reads GTSNPN; CDR2 reads SVGIG (reference sequence). The CDR3 spells CAWAFDLNTEAFF. The CDR3 region has the DNA TGTGCCTGGGCCTTTGACTTGAACACTGAAGCTTTCTTT.

This sequence joins TRBV14 and TRBJ1-5, with a weak D call TRBD1 (6 bases). V was trimmed by 0 bases and J by 1 base, leaving 19 bases between them. This CDR3 has 19 amino acids. The germline V gene has CDR1 SGHDN and CDR2 FVKESK. In DNA form, the CDR3 reads TGTGCCAGCAGCCAAGAATCGGGTGACAGGTCGGGAAGCAATCAGCCCCAGCATTTT. Encoded protein: CASSQESGDRSGSNQPQHF.

This chain connects TRBV14 to TRBJ2-2; D is unclear. The germline gives CDR1 SGHDN, CDR2 FVKESK. V lost 5 bases to trimming and J lost 7 bases, with 11 bases between them. This CDR3 contains 13 residues. The CDR3 region is CASSSFRNGELFF. DNA for the CDR3: TGTGCCAGCAGCTCTTTTAGAAACGGGGAGCTGTTTTTT.

Here the CDR3 reads CASSWAGVRTDTQYF. CDR3 bases: TGTGCCAGCAGCTGGGCGGGAGTTCGGACAGATACGCAGTATTTT. The genes are TRBV6-2 or TRBV6-3 and TRBJ2-3; TRBD2 agrees at 7 bases. This CDR3 spans 15 amino acids. Germline V gene lookup returns CDR1 MNHEY and CDR2 SVGEGT. V shed 6 bases, J shed 3 bases, and the junction held 9 bases outside the gene matches.

The CDR3 region has the DNA TGTGCCACCAGTGACGACCCGGGACAGGTAGCAACTGGGGCCAACGTCCTGACTTTC. This gives the protein CATSDDPGQVATGANVLTF. V is TRBV24-1 and J is TRBJ2-6; TRBD1 agrees at 8 bases. J was trimmed by 2 bases and V by 4 bases; bases with no gene match: 12. The CDR3 totals 19 residues. CDR1 is KGHDR and CDR2 is SFDVKD in the germline V gene.

The rearrangement uses TRBV5-1 and TRBJ2-3; TRBD2 might be the D (5 bases). Germline V gives CDR1 SGHRS, CDR2 YFSETQ. V lost 2 bases and J 4 bases, leaving 14 bases between the germline ends. The length of the CDR3 is 15 residues. The CDR3 sequence: CASSFVSSRADTQYF. CDR3 nucleotides: TGCGCCAGCAGCTTCGTCTCCTCGAGGGCAGATACGCAGTATTTT.

The CDR3: CASSPRTGGNTEAFF. CDR3 nucleotide sequence: TGTGCCAGCAGTCCCCGGACAGGGGGGAACACTGAAGCTTTCTTT. This chain uses TRBV28 with TRBJ1-1; 10 bases match TRBD1. Germline CDR1 reads MDHEN; CDR2 reads SYDVKM. Trimming at V came to 5 bases and at J to 1 base, leaving 4 bases not matched to a gene. This CDR3 has 15 amino acids.

Concerning this clone: The identical CDR3 is also encoded by other nucleotide sequences in the sample. The V call is TRBV12-3 or TRBV12-4, the J call TRBJ1-2, with TRBD1 as a possible D gene (5 bases). The CDR3 has 13 residues. V was pared by 3 bases and J by 3 bases, with 8 bases between. CDR3: CASSLGGDYGYTF. The CDR3 DNA follows: TGTGCCAGCAGTTTGGGGGGAGACTATGGCTACACCTTC.

The gene calls are TRBV6-5 and TRBJ1-2; no definite D call. V was trimmed by 2 bases and J by 10 bases, leaving 14 bases between them. This CDR3 region has 13 residues. The germline gives CDR1 MNHEY, CDR2 SVGAGI. The CDR3 sequence: CASSYGRGWDYTF. DNA for the CDR3: TGTGCCAGCAGTTACGGTAGAGGGTGGGACTACACCTTC.

This sequence joins TRBV21-1 and TRBJ1-1. TRBV21-1 represents a pseudogene. The CDR3 extends over 14 amino acids. CDR3 nucleotides: TGTGCCAGCAGCATGAGCAGGGAGAGCACTGAAGCTTTCTTT. This translates into CASSMSRESTEAFF.

The chain has TRBV23-1 and TRBJ2-7, with D maybe TRBD1 (5 bases). TRBV23-1 is filed as an ORF, its function uncertain. The CDR3 extends over 14 amino acids. Trimming took 10 bases from V and 7 from J, leaving 23 bases between them. CDR3 loop: CATRGSRPTKEQYV. The DNA of the CDR3 is TGCGCCACTAGGGGCAGTAGGCCTACTAAAGAGCAGTACGTC.

The genes are TRBV6-2 or TRBV6-3 and TRBJ1-1, with 7 bases lining up with TRBD1. From germline, CDR1 is MNHEY and CDR2 SVGEGT. The length of the CDR3 is 15 residues. V shed 6 bases, J shed 1 base, and the junction held 8 bases outside the gene matches. DNA for the CDR3: TGTGCCAGCAGCTTTCCCGGGACAGCGAACACTGAAGCTTTCTTT. Protein product: CASSFPGTANTEAFF.

This chain joins TRBV9 and TRBJ1-3; no definite D call. The germline gives CDR1 SGDLS, CDR2 YYNGEE. The CDR3 spans 15 residues. Trimming removed 0 bases at V and 0 bases at J, with 7 bases between. The chain's CDR3 is CASSVDQVSGNTIYF. For the CDR3, the DNA is TGTGCCAGCAGCGTAGATCAGGTCTCTGGAAACACCATATATTTT.

The CDR3 DNA is TGTGCCAGCAGCCCCATGGGGCCCGGGGTAGGAAACGAGCAGTACTTC. It is translated as CASSPMGPGVGNEQYF. The gene calls are TRBV11-2 and TRBJ2-7; D might be TRBD1 or TRBD2, each matching 5 bases. CDR1 is SGHAT, CDR2 FQNNGV, per germline. Trimming left V 5 bases short and J 5 bases short, with 22 bases between. This CDR3 region has 16 residues.

The gene calls are TRBV2 and TRBJ1-2, with a possible D match to TRBD1 (6 bases). The CDR3 consists of 16 residues. CDR1 and CDR2 from the germline V gene are SNHLY and FYNNEI. V dropped 2 bases and J dropped 4 bases, with 17 bases sitting between them. The CDR3 region is CASSEMGGPVGYGYTF. CDR3 in DNA: TGTGCCAGCAGTGAAATGGGGGGCCCTGTGGGCTATGGCTACACCTTC.

The chain's CDR3 is CASSLEGQNYGYTF. The DNA for the CDR3 is TGTGCCAGCAGCTTAGAGGGACAGAACTATGGCTACACCTTC. V is TRBV7-2 and J is TRBJ1-2, with 7 bases fitting TRBD1. CDR1 is SGHTA and CDR2 is FQGNSA in the germline V gene. The V and J ends lost 1 base and 2 bases, in that order; junction bases with no gene match: 1. This CDR3 spans 14 amino acids.

The chain joins TRBV5-6 to TRBJ2-1; a weak D match, TRBD2 (5 bases). Germline loops: CDR1 SGHDT, CDR2 YYEEEE. This CDR3 is built from 16 residues. Between the trimmed V and J ends, which lost 3 bases and 0 bases, there was a span of 13 bases. In DNA, the CDR3 is TGTGCCAGCAGCTCGCCCAGCGGCCGCTCCTACAATGAGCAGTTCTTC. It specifies CASSSPSGRSYNEQFF.

This clone was seen just once. The chain employs TRBV15 and TRBJ1-2; D possibly corresponds to TRBD1 (5 bases). Germline loops: CDR1 LNHNV, CDR2 YYDKDF (reference sequence). The CDR3 contains 15 residues. V lost 3 bases and J lost 4, with 15 bases in between. The CDR3 protein is CATSSTGQVTYGYTF. In nucleotides, the CDR3 is TGTGCCACCAGCAGTACAGGCCAGGTAACCTATGGCTACACCTTC.

This chain uses TRBV27 with TRBJ2-7, with unresolved D. Germline V gene sequence: CDR1 MNHEY, CDR2 SMNVEV (reference sequence). V was trimmed by 9 bases and J by 8 bases, leaving 26 bases between them. The CDR3 sequence is 15 residues long. CDR3 DNA sequence: TGTGCCAGGGGTCTGATCCTACGAGCAGTTCCCCAGCAGTACGTC. It translates to CARGLILRAVPQQYV.

This chain joins TRBV25-1 and TRBJ2-3; 10 bases fit TRBD1. This CDR3 region has 14 residues. From germline, CDR1 is MGHDK and CDR2 SYGVNS. V lost 5 bases to trimming and J lost 5 bases; unmatched junction nucleotides: 4. CDR3 amino acids: CASSPGQGIDTQYF. The CDR3 coding sequence is TGTGCCAGCAGTCCGGGACAGGGGATAGATACGCAGTATTTT.

The DNA for the CDR3 is TGTGCCAGCAGTTCCGTGTTCCCCGATCTAGGTGAGGAGACCCAGTACTTC. Translated, it gives CASSSVFPDLGEETQYF. The rearrangement links TRBV28 to TRBJ2-5; unclear D gene. CDR1 and CDR2 (germline): MDHEN, SYDVKM. Deletions cut 4 bases from V and 5 bases from J, with 23 bases between. This CDR3 contains 17 residues.

The chain is built from TRBV2 and TRBJ1-2; 8 bases are shared with TRBD1. This CDR3 is 14 amino acids long. Germline V CDR1 and CDR2: SNHLY, FYNNEI. Trimming at V came to 5 bases and at J to 2 bases, leaving 4 bases not matched to a gene. The CDR3 protein is CASSSYRGNYGYTF. The CDR3, as DNA: TGTGCCAGCAGTTCTTACAGGGGGAACTATGGCTACACCTTC.

The J gene is TRBJ2-2, the V gene TRBV7-3, with 7 bases identical to TRBD2. This CDR3 is 13 amino acids long. Germline loops: CDR1 SGHTA, CDR2 FQGTGA. V dropped 7 bases and J dropped 4; count of bases not matched to a gene: 3. The CDR3 loop reads CASNERGTGELFF. The CDR3, as DNA: TGTGCCAGCAATGAGCGGGGCACCGGGGAGCTGTTTTTT.

The chain is built from TRBV4-1 and TRBJ1-6, with unresolved D. The CDR3 contains 10 residues. CDR1 and CDR2 from the germline V gene are MGHRA and YSYEKL. V dropped 8 bases and J dropped 9 bases, with 5 bases sitting between them. CDR3 in amino acids: CASGLSPLHF. DNA of the CDR3: TGCGCCAGCGGACTTTCACCCCTCCACTTT.

The chain employs TRBV27 and TRBJ1-2, with D perhaps TRBD1 (5 bases). This CDR3 comprises 15 residues. Germline V CDR1 and CDR2: MNHEY, SMNVEV (reference sequence). Trimming cost V 6 bases and J 3 bases, with 17 bases left between them. CDR3 bases: TGTGCCAGCAGGGGGAGTAAGGGGCGGTACTATGGCTACACCTTC. Translation gives CASRGSKGRYYGYTF.

The chain couples TRBV5-6 to TRBJ2-2; 7 positions agree with TRBD1. The junction had 8 bases not matched to a gene; V was cut back by 4 bases and J by 5 bases. The germline V gene has CDR1 SGHDT and CDR2 YYEEEE. The CDR3 has 15 residues. CDR3 protein: CASSLYLTGTGELFF. CDR3 coding DNA: TGTGCCAGCAGCCTATATTTGACAGGGACCGGGGAGCTGTTTTTT.

The chain carries TRBV15 and TRBJ1-6; D may be TRBD1 (6 bases). The V gene's germline CDR1 is LNHNV and CDR2 YYDKDF (reference sequence). The CDR3 runs to 16 residues. Trimming pared 0 bases from V and 7 bases from J, leaving 13 bases between. For the CDR3, the DNA is TGTGCCACCAGCAGAGATGGGTGGGGACAAAATTCACCCCTCCACTTT. The encoded protein is CATSRDGWGQNSPLHF.

The chain combines TRBV3-1 (or the pseudogene TRBV3-2) with TRBJ1-1; 7 nucleotides align to TRBD1. The CDR3 contains 17 residues. Germline values: CDR1 LGHDT, CDR2 YNNKEL (reference sequence). The J segment lost 0 bases and the V segment lost 4 bases, leaving 11 bases of the junction unmatched. DNA of the CDR3: TGTGCCAGCAGCCCCCATTCGAGGGGACAGTTGAACACTGAAGCTTTCTTT. Its translation is CASSPHSRGQLNTEAFF.

This chain links TRBV5-8 with TRBJ2-1; 8 bases map to TRBD1. Germline CDR1 reads SGHTS; CDR2 reads YDEGEE. The CDR3 consists of 14 residues. With V trimmed by 6 bases and J by 3 bases, 5 bases remained unmatched. Written as DNA, the CDR3 is TGTGCCAGCACACAGGGGGAGGTCTACAATGAGCAGTTCTTC. Encoded protein: CASTQGEVYNEQFF.

This clone was counted only a few times. The gene calls are TRBV3-1 (or the pseudogene TRBV3-2) and TRBJ1-2; tentatively, D is TRBD1 (5 bases). V was clipped by 4 bases and J by 6 bases, with 9 bases between them. Per the germline V gene, CDR1 is LGHDT and CDR2 is YNNKEL (reference sequence). The CDR3 is 12 residues long. CDR3 region: CASSLQGNGYTF. CDR3 nucleotide sequence: TGTGCCAGCAGCCTGCAGGGTAATGGCTACACCTTC.